The 27 T cell receptor beta chains reported below all come from one sample, sequenced in a study of blood T cells in healthy people across ages. Alongside a J-beta primer mix, a sample-barcoded 5' primer served in a second PCR lasting about 7 to 12 cycles. A single record per CDR3 protein comes from TCRdb applying MiXCR to the 5' RACE reads. The sample gives around 2 million distinct CDR3 sequences, more than 35% of which show up once; roughly 23% is in the top ten. Material: blood. These receptors all stem from a human donor in good health.

This clonotype was counted a few times. The chain couples TRBV9 to TRBJ1-1, with D possibly being TRBD1 (5 bases). The germline V gene has CDR1 SGDLS and CDR2 YYNGEE. Between the trimmed V and J ends, which lost 4 bases and 5 bases, there was a span of 18 bases. This CDR3 is built from 15 residues. CDR3 DNA sequence: TGTGCCAGCAGCTCCTCCCGGGGACCGATGACTGAAGCTTTCTTT. Protein product: CASSSSRGPMTEAFF.

The chain recombines TRBV15 with TRBJ2-1; 10 nucleotides agree with TRBD1. Losses at the gene ends were 0 bases for V and 7 bases for J; bases not matched to a gene: 12. Per the germline V gene, CDR1 is LNHNV and CDR2 is YYDKDF (reference sequence). CDR3 length: 18 amino acids. In DNA form, the CDR3 reads TGTGCCACCAGCAGAGATTGGACAGGGGGTACTCCTCTGAATGAGCAGTTCTTC. Translating gives CATSRDWTGGTPLNEQFF.

The rearrangement joins TRBV10-3 to TRBJ1-2; 8 nucleotides agree with TRBD1. The CDR3 runs 13 residues. Germline V lookup: CDR1 ENHRY, CDR2 SYGVKD. J lost 6 bases, V lost 8 bases, and 8 bases had no gene match. The CDR3, as DNA: TGTGCCATCGGGGGGTCAGGGGGCCATGGCTACACCTTC. Its translation is CAIGGSGGHGYTF.

This clonotype was counted between two and nine times. The chain couples TRBV20-1 to TRBJ2-7; 8 bases line up with TRBD1. The CDR3 length is 13 residues. The V gene end was trimmed by 2 bases and the J gene end by 6 bases; junction bases not matched to a gene: 6. Germline-derived CDR1 and CDR2 are DFQATT and SNEGSKA (reference sequence). CDR3 in amino acids: CSARPRTGLEQYF. CDR3 in DNA: TGCAGTGCTAGACCCAGGACAGGGCTCGAGCAGTACTTC.

The CDR3 bases are TGTGCCAGCAGTTTAGGAGGACTAAGTCCCTACGAGCAGTACTTC. Its translation is CASSLGGLSPYEQYF. This sequence joins TRBV12-3 or TRBV12-4 and TRBJ2-7, with a weak D call TRBD2 (6 bases). The ends were cut back, 1 base at V and 2 bases at J, with 12 bases in the middle. This CDR3 comprises 15 residues.

This clonotype was detected a few times. This rearrangement joins TRBV12-3 or TRBV12-4 to TRBJ1-6, with D unclear. The V end lost 6 bases, the J end lost 10 bases, and 10 bases lay between the germline ends. The CDR3 is 12 residues long. CDR3 nucleotides: TGTGCCAGCAGCCTAACATGGTCACCCCTCCACTTT. It is translated as CASSLTWSPLHF.

The V call is TRBV20-1, the J call TRBJ1-4, with D possibly TRBD1 on 6 matching bases. Germline CDR1 DFQATT, CDR2 SNEGSKA (reference sequence). CDR3 size: 13 residues. The V gene lost 3 bases and the J gene lost 8 bases, with 13 bases spanning the gap. The CDR3 DNA is TGCAGTGCTAGTTGGGGGGCAGGGGAAAAACTGTTTTTT. Its protein product is CSASWGAGEKLFF.

This clonotype came up a few times. The chain uses TRBV24-1 and TRBJ2-1; D perhaps matches TRBD2 (7 bases). V was pared by 3 bases and J by 8 bases, with 28 bases between. Germline CDR1 is KGHDR and CDR2 is SFDVKD. CDR3 length: 19 residues. The CDR3 coding sequence is TGTGCCACCAGTGATGCCCTAGGGGGGGCGACGAGAAAGAAAGATGAGCAGTTCTTC. This translates into CATSDALGGATRKKDEQFF.

The J gene is TRBJ2-1, the V gene TRBV24-1; the D is unclear. V was trimmed by 6 bases and J by 0 bases, leaving 8 bases between them. Germline V CDR1 and CDR2: KGHDR, SFDVKD. The CDR3 has 14 amino acids. CDR3 loop: CATSYHGSYNEQFF. Written as DNA, the CDR3 is TGTGCCACCAGTTACCACGGCTCCTACAATGAGCAGTTCTTC.

This chain connects TRBV6-1 to TRBJ1-1; perhaps TRBD1 as D (5 bases). Germline V gene data show CDR1 as MNHNS and CDR2 as SASEGT. V lost 1 base, J lost 8 bases, and 11 bases lay in between. The CDR3 length is 13 residues. For the CDR3, the DNA is TGTGCCAGCAGTGAAGTACAGGATGACGAAGCTTTCTTT. Amino acid sequence: CASSEVQDDEAFF.

The genes are TRBV4-1 and TRBJ1-1; no clear D gene. The CDR3 runs 17 residues. Germline V gene sequence: CDR1 MGHRA, CDR2 YSYEKL. The germline V and J ends were trimmed by 4 bases and 9 bases, with 27 bases remaining between them. CDR3 nucleotide sequence: TGCGCCAGCAGCCCGATCAAAAGACCGCCCTGGGTTGATCAAGCTTTCTTT. Translation: CASSPIKRPPWVDQAFF.

This chain links TRBV12-3 or TRBV12-4 with TRBJ2-2; D is uncertain. Trimming left V 5 bases short and J 6 bases short, with 7 bases between. The CDR3 extends over 12 amino acids. CDR3 amino acids: CASSQLSGELFF. As DNA, the CDR3 is TGTGCCAGCAGTCAGTTATCCGGGGAGCTGTTTTTT.

The DNA of the CDR3 is TGCAGTGCTAGAGACTCGAGGGTGGGTGATGGCTACACCTTC. Translating it yields CSARDSRVGDGYTF. The chain employs TRBV20-1 and TRBJ1-2; the D is unclear. This CDR3 is 14 amino acids long. Germline assignment: CDR1 DFQATT and CDR2 SNEGSKA (reference sequence). Trimming took 0 bases from V and 6 from J, leaving 14 bases between them.

The chain uses TRBV13 and TRBJ1-2; 9 positions agree with TRBD1. This CDR3 spans 16 amino acids. CDR1 PRHDT and CDR2 FYEKMQ come from the germline V gene (reference sequence). Germline trimming cut 5 bases from V and 4 bases from J; bases unmatched to any gene: 11. The chain's CDR3 is CASSPPTVGQGYGYTF. CDR3 DNA: TGTGCCAGCAGCCCCCCCACTGTGGGACAGGGCTATGGCTACACCTTC.

Points on this clonotype: One end of the junction varies from germline; a read error may be responsible. This chain uses TRBV27 with TRBJ2-5, with D hard to call. The J call may be in error: the DNA end matches TRBJ2-7 better. Germline-derived CDR1 and CDR2 are MNHEY and SMNVEV (reference sequence). The CDR3 runs 13 residues. CDR3 sequence: CVSSLYVTYEQYF. The CDR3 coding sequence is TGTGTCAGCAGTTTATACGTTACCTACGAGCAGTACTTC.

This clonotype was detected only a few times. The chain uses TRBV12-3 or TRBV12-4 and TRBJ2-3, with D perhaps TRBD1 (6 bases). The CDR3 spans 16 residues. V lost 7 bases, J lost 0 bases, and 17 bases lay in between. The CDR3 sequence is CASTETGFSSTDTQYF. The CDR3 DNA reads as TGTGCCAGCACCGAGACAGGTTTCTCTAGCACAGATACGCAGTATTTT.

The gene calls are TRBV12-3 or TRBV12-4 and TRBJ1-5, with D unclear. This CDR3 spans 14 amino acids. The V end was cut by 3 bases, the J end by 6 bases, with 12 bases between. CDR3: CASSFGGFSQPQHF. The CDR3 nucleotides are TGTGCCAGCAGTTTTGGAGGGTTCAGTCAGCCCCAGCATTTT.

There are a few counts of this clonotype. V usage is TRBV20-1 and J usage is TRBJ2-3; possible D gene TRBD2, 6 bases. CDR3 size: 14 residues. The V end was cut by 5 bases, the J end by 5 bases, with 17 bases between. Germline CDR1 is DFQATT and CDR2 is SNEGSKA (reference sequence). The CDR3 region has the DNA TGCAGTGCTTGGGGAACGGGGGTTGAAGATACGCAGTATTTT. Translated, it gives CSAWGTGVEDTQYF.

As regards this clonotype: Possible read error: a much larger clone is one base away. This chain uses TRBV20-1 with TRBJ2-5; TRBD2 agrees at 7 bases. V lost 5 bases to trimming and J lost 1 base; unmatched junction nucleotides: 1. This CDR3 is 12 amino acids long. CDR1 is DFQATT and CDR2 is SNEGSKA in the germline V gene (reference sequence). The CDR3 reads CSAPGGQETQYF. CDR3 DNA: TGCAGTGCTCCGGGGGGCCAAGAGACCCAGTACTTC.

The rearrangement joins TRBV12-3 or TRBV12-4 to TRBJ1-2, with D uncertain. The CDR3 runs to 13 residues. Trimming shortened V by 2 bases and J by 7 bases, and 11 bases separated the two germline ends. CDR3 DNA: TGTGCCAGCAGTTTAATACTCGGCGGTGGCTACACCTTC. It is translated as CASSLILGGGYTF.

The CDR3 protein is CASSYSMETGGRETQYF. The CDR3 DNA is TGTGCCAGCAGTTACTCGATGGAGACAGGGGGCAGAGAGACCCAGTACTTC. This chain uses TRBV6-5 with TRBJ2-5; 10 bases line up with TRBD1. CDR1 and CDR2 (germline): MNHEY, SVGAGI. Germline trimming cut 0 bases from V and 4 bases from J; bases unmatched to any gene: 8. The CDR3 sequence is 17 residues long.

As for this clonotype: The conserved final phenylalanine or tryptophan is absent from the CDR3, which likely points to a read error. J is TRBJ1-2 and V is TRBV20-1; 10 bases agree with TRBD1. J gave up 1 base and V 5 bases, and 4 bases lay outside the gene matches. This CDR3 contains 14 residues. From germline, CDR1 is DFQATT and CDR2 SNEGSKA (reference sequence). Written as DNA, the CDR3 is TGCAGTGCTGTTCGGACAGGGGGTAACTATGGCTACACCGTC. It is translated as CSAVRTGGNYGYTV.

The genes are TRBV28 and TRBJ2-5; 8 bases line up with TRBD1. The end of the DNA is better explained by TRBJ2-7, so the J call may be wrong. Germline V gives CDR1 MDHEN, CDR2 SYDVKM. CDR3 length equals 19 residues. DNA for the CDR3: TGTGCCAGCAGTTTATGTTCCCCACCCCGGGACAGGCCACTTTGCGAGCAGTACTTC. This translates into CASSLCSPPRDRPLCEQYF.

The genes are TRBV10-3 and TRBJ1-2; D remains unclear. Germline V gene lookup returns CDR1 ENHRY and CDR2 SYGVKD. The CDR3 spans 14 residues. The germline V and J ends were trimmed by 3 bases and 0 bases, with 8 bases remaining between them. As DNA, the CDR3 is TGTGCCATCAGTGATCATCTTACTAACTATGGCTACACCTTC. This codes for CAISDHLTNYGYTF.

This chain's CDR3 is CASSYSGQGRTYEQYF. CDR3 DNA: TGTGCCAGCAGTTACTCAGGACAGGGGAGGACCTACGAGCAGTACTTC. This sequence joins TRBV6-7 and TRBJ2-7; 9 bases line up with TRBD1. TRBV6-7 belongs to the ORF category, with a function that is uncertain. This CDR3 has 16 amino acids. The J segment lost 2 bases and the V segment lost 0 bases, leaving 5 bases of the junction unmatched.

The genes are TRBV20-1 and TRBJ2-1; 11 bases match TRBD2. The CDR3 sequence is 17 residues long. The ends lost 6 bases at V and 0 bases at J; junction bases unmatched: 10. Germline V lookup: CDR1 DFQATT, CDR2 SNEGSKA (reference sequence). CDR3 sequence reads: CSAPGLAEPSSYNEQFF. In DNA, the CDR3 is TGCAGTGCGCCGGGACTAGCGGAACCTAGCTCCTACAATGAGCAGTTCTTC.

The CDR3 coding sequence is TGTGCCAGTAGCCGAAACCGGGACAGGGGGCATGAGCAGTACTTC. Protein product: CASSRNRDRGHEQYF. The V and J genes are TRBV19 and TRBJ2-7; 12 nucleotides align to TRBD1. J was trimmed by 7 bases and V by 6 bases; bases with no gene match: 10. Germline loops: CDR1 LNHDA, CDR2 SQIVND (reference sequence). The CDR3 contains 15 residues.